The entry below describes one T cell receptor beta chain. Measured with immunoSEQ multiplex PCR; TCRdb has only the in-frame clones, and not every one. The sample has 15,000 to 20,000 clones, 87% seen once. This sample was taken from a study of PD-1 blockade in classical Hodgkin lymphoma. Regarding time point: newly diagnosed, previously untreated cHL patient sample. This TCR derives from a human donor with classical Hodgkin lymphoma. Sequencing was done on a sample of peripheral blood mononuclear cells (PBMCs).

This chain's CDR3 is CASRLRDSPLGQFF. As DNA, the CDR3 is TGTGCCAGCAGACTCCGGGACTCGCCTCTAGGGCAGTTCTTC. V is TRBV28 and J is TRBJ2-1; maybe TRBD2 (6 bases). V lost 6 bases to trimming and J lost 12 bases, with 21 bases between them. In germline, CDR1 is MDHEN, CDR2 SYDVKM. CDR3 length: 14 residues.